This is a list of T cell receptor beta chains from one sample in a study of vaccination and CD4 T cells after COVID-19. The antigens for these receptors are not known. TCRdb analysed the PCR reads with MiXCR anew, one entry per CDR3 protein. Here the sample spans some 10,000 distinct CDR3 sequences, 25% to 30% being singletons. Material: CD4+ T cells from blood, cultured in vitro. These receptors all come from a human donor in good health. Each CDR3 is given with its conserved first and last residue. The D gene is left open where the match is weak. The listing skips clone size in some rows; elsewhere it reads once, few, many or a size class.

j_call,v_call,d_call,cdr3_length,clone_size,cdr3_aa,cdr3_nt
TRBJ1-1,TRBV30,-,13,-,CAWLFRVNTEAFF,TGTGCCTGGCTCTTTAGGGTGAACACTGAAGCTTTCTTT
TRBJ2-3,TRBV30,-,12,-,CAWSPYTDTQYF,TGTGCCTGGTCCCCCTATACAGATACGCAGTATTTT
TRBJ1-1,TRBV6-2/TRBV6-3,-,15,few,CASSDLRGRNTEAFF,TGTGCCAGCAGTGACTTACGGGGAAGGAACACTGAAGCTTTCTTT
TRBJ1-3,TRBV20-1,-,13,-,CSARTASGNTIYF,TGCAGTGCTAGGACAGCCTCTGGAAACACCATATATTTT
TRBJ2-5,TRBV5-4,TRBD2,15,-,CASSLALAGEETQYF,TGTGCCAGCAGCTTGGCACTAGCGGGAGAAGAGACCCAGTACTTC
TRBJ2-1,TRBV2,TRBD2,16,-,CASRRLAGGPGGEQFF,TGTGCCAGCAGGAGACTAGCGGGAGGGCCCGGCGGTGAGCAGTTCTTC
TRBJ1-2,TRBV30,-,13,few,CACPGRWGYGYTF,TGTGCCTGCCCAGGCAGATGGGGCTATGGCTACACCTTC
TRBJ2-7,TRBV20-1,TRBD2,18,medium-sized,CSARGPEGWGTNFYEQYF,TGCAGTGCTAGAGGGCCGGAGGGTTGGGGGACTAACTTCTACGAGCAGTACTTC
TRBJ2-7,TRBV19,TRBD2,13,-,CASSMLAGNEQYF,TGTGCCAGTAGTATGCTAGCGGGAAACGAGCAGTACTTC
TRBJ2-7,TRBV5-1,-,12,-,CASSPGQSEQYF,TGCGCCAGCAGCCCTGGACAGTCCGAGCAGTACTTC
TRBJ1-2,TRBV7-9,-,14,-,CASSLEQGDYGYTF,TGTGCCAGCAGCTTGGAACAGGGTGACTATGGCTACACCTTC
TRBJ2-1,TRBV20-1,TRBD2,12,-,CSGGGRSNEQFF,TGCAGTGGGGGCGGGAGGAGCAATGAGCAGTTCTTC
TRBJ2-7,TRBV6-4,TRBD2,15,few,CASSPKREGPYEQYF,TGTGCCAGCAGTCCTAAGCGGGAGGGTCCCTACGAGCAGTACTTC
TRBJ2-3,TRBV20-1,TRBD1,12,-,CFLGQGTDTQYF,TGCTTCCTGGGACAGGGCACAGATACGCAGTATTTT
TRBJ2-5,TRBV19,-,13,few,CASSWTVQETQYF,TGTGCCAGTAGCTGGACAGTCCAAGAGACCCAGTACTTC
TRBJ2-5,TRBV19,-,13,once,CTSSIQGWETQYF,TGTACCAGTAGTATACAGGGTTGGGAGACCCAGTACTTC
TRBJ1-2,TRBV20-1,-,13,-,CSAREAANYGYTF,TGCAGTGCTAGAGAAGCGGCTAACTATGGCTACACCTTC